This TCR beta chain was profiled in a study of spatial heterogeneity in lung cancer. The study, taken as a whole, reports: Blood carried ubiquitous expanded tumor TCRs more at resection than follow-up.

Stated time point: blood at routine non-recurrence follow-up after resection. No cell sorting; template was whole RNA from tumor, lung tissue or PBMC. This clonotype has just a few counts. No antigen is known for it. TCRdb used MiXCR to reprocess the 5' RACE reads, holding one entry per CDR3 protein. The sample holds approximately 27,000 distinct CDR3 sequences, roughly 6% seen once. With 5 bases removed from V and 4 bases from J, the gap between germline ends came to 14 bases. Per germline, CDR1 KGHSH and CDR2 LQKENI. The CDR3 is 14 residues long. The sequenced sample was PBMCs, obtained at follow-up. The chain carries TRBV18 and TRBJ1-2, with D perhaps matching TRBD1 (5 bases). This receptor was identified in a male donor with early-stage non-small cell lung cancer. The CDR3 nucleotides read TGTGCCAGCTCATCGAACTGGGACCGCTATGGCTACACCTTC. Amino acids: CASSSNWDRYGYTF.